These 18 T cell receptor beta chains originate from one sample sequenced in a study of blood T cell repertoires in COVID-19. Only in-frame clones appear in the TCRdb table, and some are missing; sequencing was by immunoSEQ multiplex PCR. The data show about 200,000 clones, roughly 85% seen once. Sequencing was done on a sample of PBMCs or T cells enriched from blood (not recorded which). These receptor sequences come from a man aged 35 to 55 who had recovered from COVID-19.

The CDR3 nucleotides are TGTGCCAGCAGCCATGCTAACTCTGGAAACACCATATATTTT. Protein sequence: CASSHANSGNTIYF. The chain employs TRBV3-1 (or the pseudogene TRBV3-2) and TRBJ1-3; D gene uncertain. This CDR3 spans 14 amino acids. Germline loops: CDR1 LGHDT, CDR2 YNNKEL (reference sequence). Deletions cut 3 bases from V and 0 bases from J, with 6 bases between.

The chain uses TRBV5-8 and TRBJ2-7; TRBD1 might be the D (6 bases). CDR1 and CDR2 from the germline V gene are SGHTS and YDEGEE. This CDR3 has 17 amino acids. Trimming removed 4 bases at V and 2 bases at J, with 22 bases between. CDR3 coding DNA: TGTGCCAGCAGCGCCCTGCCGTCGACAGGCTGGGCCTACGAGCAGTACTTC. Translating gives CASSALPSTGWAYEQYF.

The chain couples TRBV9 to TRBJ1-1; 8 positions match TRBD1. Germline assignment: CDR1 SGDLS and CDR2 YYNGEE. The CDR3 is 16 amino acids. V dropped 6 bases and J dropped 1; count of bases not matched to a gene: 11. CDR3 sequence: CASTRQGRGANTEAFF. The DNA of the CDR3 is TGTGCCAGCACCCGACAGGGGCGCGGGGCGAACACTGAAGCTTTCTTT. Filled out from reference TRBV9 and TRBJ1-1, the complete variable domain reads DSGVTQTPKHLITATGQRVTLRCSPRSGDLSVYWYQQSLDQGLQFLIQYYNGEERAKGNILERFSAQQFPDLHSELNLSSLELGDSALYFCASTRQGRGANTEAFFGQGTRLTVV.

The chain is built from TRBV6-6 and TRBJ1-1; the D gene is possibly TRBD1 (6 bases). This CDR3 contains 12 residues. Per the germline V gene, CDR1 is MNHNY and CDR2 is SVGAGI (reference sequence). V lost 10 bases, J lost 6 bases, and 15 bases lay in between. The CDR3 here is CATLLTGPEAFF. In DNA form, the CDR3 reads TGTGCCACCCTACTAACAGGGCCTGAAGCTTTCTTT.

The rearrangement joins TRBV15 to TRBJ2-5; no reliable D call. Germline assignment: CDR1 LNHNV and CDR2 YYDKDF (reference sequence). The CDR3 sequence is 15 residues long. The V end was cut by 1 base, the J end by 1 base, with 10 bases between. The CDR3 loop is CATSRGASFQETQYF. CDR3 bases: TGTGCCACCAGCAGAGGGGCCTCCTTCCAAGAGACCCAGTACTTC.

This clone was observed once. The chain carries TRBV19 and TRBJ2-3, with D perhaps TRBD2 (6 bases). This CDR3 has 13 amino acids. Trimming stripped 6 bases from V and 2 bases from J, with 9 bases between. CDR1 is LNHDA and CDR2 is SQIVND in the germline V gene (reference sequence). In DNA, the CDR3 is TGTGCCAGTAGCGCTAGCGACACAGATACGCAGTATTTT. This encodes CASSASDTDTQYF.

The chain is built from TRBV14 and TRBJ1-6, with TRBD1 matching over 9 bases. Germline CDR1 and CDR2: SGHDN and FVKESK. The CDR3 runs 15 residues. After removal of 4 bases from V and 7 bases from J, the junction contained 5 bases not matched to a gene. CDR3 DNA sequence: TGTGCCAGCAGCCTCAGACAGGGGGAAAATTCACCCCTCCACTTT. It is translated as CASSLRQGENSPLHF.

This clone appeared a single time. This CDR3 is CATSDHWTSARTDTQYF. For the CDR3, the DNA is TGTGCCACCAGTGACCACTGGACTAGCGCACGCACAGATACGCAGTATTTT. The chain is built from TRBV24-1 and TRBJ2-3, with 9 bases matching TRBD2. V shed 4 bases, J shed 1 base, and the junction held 8 bases outside the gene matches. This CDR3 contains 17 residues. The germline CDR1 and CDR2 sequences are KGHDR and SFDVKD.

The rearrangement links TRBV5-6 to TRBJ1-1; D is uncertain. The CDR3 sequence is 15 residues long. The V and J ends lost 0 bases and 4 bases respectively, with 13 bases between them. Germline V CDR1 and CDR2: SGHDT, YYEEEE. CDR3 nucleotides: TGTGCCAGCAGCTTGGGACTCCCCATGGGCACTGAAGCTTTCTTT. It is translated as CASSLGLPMGTEAFF.

This chain connects TRBV28 to TRBJ1-6; maybe TRBD1 (6 bases). Trimming cost V 5 bases and J 7 bases, with 12 bases left between them. The germline V gene encodes CDR1 MDHEN and CDR2 SYDVKM. The CDR3 is 14 amino acids. CDR3 sequence: CASSPTGLNSPLHF. The CDR3 bases are TGTGCCAGCAGTCCGACAGGTCTCAATTCACCCCTCCACTTT. The full variable domain, with the rest looked up from reference TRBV28 and TRBJ1-6, is DVKVTQSSRYLVKRTGEKVFLECVQDMDHENMFWYRQDPGLGLRLIYFSYDVKMKEKGDIPEGYSVSREKKERFSLILESASTNQTSMYLCASSPTGLNSPLHFGNGTRLTVT.

Concerning this clone itself: Other DNA sequences in this sample translate to the same CDR3. Written as DNA, the CDR3 is TGTGCCAGCAGCTTAGGGCAGGGCTATGGCTACACCTTC. This gives the protein CASSLGQGYGYTF. The gene calls are TRBV7-9 and TRBJ1-2; a possible D gene is TRBD1 (5 bases). The CDR3 spans 13 residues. V lost 1 base, J lost 4 bases, and 7 bases lay in between. Germline V lookup: CDR1 SEHNR, CDR2 FQNEAQ (reference sequence).

The gene calls are TRBV12-3 or TRBV12-4 and TRBJ1-1; D is ambiguous. V was cut by 3 bases and J by 2 bases, with 4 bases left in between. CDR3 length: 12 amino acids. CDR3: CASSFHNTEAFF. CDR3 DNA: TGTGCCAGCAGTTTCCATAACACTGAAGCTTTCTTT.

This chain uses TRBV19 with TRBJ2-5, with 9 bases identical to TRBD1. V lost 3 bases and J lost 5; bases outside the gene matches: 7. Germline V gene lookup returns CDR1 LNHDA and CDR2 SQIVND (reference sequence). The CDR3 is 15 residues long. The CDR3 protein is CASSIWTGEKETQYF. CDR3 bases: TGTGCCAGTAGTATTTGGACAGGGGAAAAGGAGACCCAGTACTTC.

This clone has only a few counts. CDR3 in DNA: TGTGCCAGCAGCGGGGACAGGGCGAGTTGGGGCACAGATACGCAGTATTTT. Translation: CASSGDRASWGTDTQYF. V is TRBV9 and J is TRBJ2-3; 9 bases match TRBD1. The CDR3 totals 17 residues. The ends lost 3 bases at V and 1 base at J; junction bases unmatched: 9. Germline V gives CDR1 SGDLS, CDR2 YYNGEE.

This chain joins TRBV4-2 and TRBJ2-7; 14 bases are shared with TRBD2. CDR3 length: 19 residues. V dropped 3 bases and J dropped 1; count of bases not matched to a gene: 11. Germline CDR1 and CDR2: LGHNA and YNFKEQ. CDR3 loop: CASSQDTGTSGGPSYEQYF. The CDR3 nucleotides read TGTGCCAGCAGCCAGGATACCGGGACTAGCGGGGGCCCTTCCTACGAGCAGTACTTC.

The gene calls are TRBV11-3 and TRBJ2-7, with 8 bases matching TRBD1. CDR1 and CDR2 from the germline V gene are SGHNT and YENEEA. The trim removed 2 bases at V and 2 bases at J, leaving 2 bases unmatched. The CDR3 consists of 14 residues. CDR3 sequence (DNA): TGTGCCAGCAGCTTACGGGACAGGACCTACGAGCAGTACTTC. Protein product: CASSLRDRTYEQYF.

This clone was observed once. The chain recombines TRBV5-1 with TRBJ2-7, with 9 bases identical to TRBD1. J was trimmed by 0 bases and V by 2 bases; bases with no gene match: 9. This CDR3 comprises 17 residues. CDR1 and CDR2 from the germline V gene are SGHRS and YFSETQ. In DNA form, the CDR3 reads TGCGCCAGCAGCTTAGGCCGGACAGGGGTTTACTCCTACGAGCAGTACTTC. Encoded protein: CASSLGRTGVYSYEQYF.

The rearrangement links TRBV19 to TRBJ1-4; no reliable D call. The V end lost 2 bases, the J end lost 5 bases, and 6 bases lay between the germline ends. The CDR3 covers 13 residues. Germline V gene sequence: CDR1 LNHDA, CDR2 SQIVND (reference sequence). The CDR3 bases are TGTGCCAGTAGTATACCCAGGAATGAAAAACTGTTTTTT. This sequence encodes CASSIPRNEKLFF.